These 24 T cell receptor beta chains came from one sample sequenced in a study of T cells after yellow fever vaccination. TCRdb independently ran MiXCR on the 5' RACE reads; one entry per CDR3 protein. In the table there are about 320,000 distinct CDR3 sequences, approximately 4% of which are singletons. Sequenced material: PBMCs, taken 15 days after the yellow fever booster vaccination. These receptor sequences come from a man aged 18 to 29 who received the YFV17D yellow fever vaccine.

The V and J genes are TRBV11-2 and TRBJ1-2, with unresolved D. CDR1 is SGHAT and CDR2 is FQNNGV in the germline V gene. The V end lost 5 bases, the J end lost 1 base, and 11 bases lay between the germline ends. The length of the CDR3 is 14 residues. CDR3 in DNA: TGTGCCAGCAGCCCACAAAGGGTTAACTATGGCTACACCTTC. Its translation: CASSPQRVNYGYTF.

This clonotype was observed many times. The V and J genes are TRBV9 and TRBJ1-5; D remains unclear. Per germline, CDR1 SGDLS and CDR2 YYNGEE. V lost 4 bases, J lost 5 bases, and 10 bases lay in between. The CDR3 has 13 amino acids. The CDR3 DNA is TGTGCCAGCAGCCTCTCTCAGGATCAGCCCCAGCATTTT. This codes for CASSLSQDQPQHF. Full variable domain (missing parts from reference TRBV9 and TRBJ1-5): DSGVTQTPKHLITATGQRVTLRCSPRSGDLSVYWYQQSLDQGLQFLIQYYNGEERAKGNILERFSAQQFPDLHSELNLSSLELGDSALYFCASSLSQDQPQHFGDGTRLSIL.

In this sample, this clonotype turned up many times. CDR3 DNA sequence: TGTGCCAGCACCCACGGGGGTCAGCCCCAGCATTTT. Translation: CASTHGGQPQHF. The rearrangement uses TRBV28 and TRBJ1-5; D perhaps matches TRBD1 (5 bases). CDR1 is MDHEN, CDR2 SYDVKM, per germline. The CDR3 is 12 amino acids. The germline V and J ends were trimmed by 7 bases and 6 bases, with 10 bases remaining between them. The whole variable domain, filled in from reference TRBV28 and TRBJ1-5, reads DVKVTQSSRYLVKRTGEKVFLECVQDMDHENMFWYRQDPGLGLRLIYFSYDVKMKEKGDIPEGYSVSREKKERFSLILESASTNQTSMYLCASTHGGQPQHFGDGTRLSIL.

This clonotype showed up many times. The rearrangement joins TRBV30 to TRBJ2-1, with D hard to call. Germline V lookup: CDR1 GTSNPN, CDR2 SVGIG (reference sequence). The CDR3 runs to 11 residues. The ends were cut back, 0 bases at V and 15 bases at J, with 12 bases in the middle. This CDR3 reads CAWSVAQAPFF. As DNA, the CDR3 is TGTGCCTGGAGTGTTGCCCAGGCCCCGTTCTTC.

This clonotype was detected ten times or more. CDR3 protein: CASSFGLGDLNTEAFF. In nucleotides, the CDR3 is TGTGCCAGCAGTTTCGGTCTGGGGGACCTAAACACTGAAGCTTTCTTT. V gene TRBV6-5 combines with J gene TRBJ1-1; D perhaps matches TRBD1 (5 bases). The V gene lost 4 bases and the J gene lost 2 bases, with 17 bases spanning the gap. The germline gives CDR1 MNHEY, CDR2 SVGAGI. The CDR3 extends over 16 amino acids.

The chain joins TRBV7-6 to TRBJ2-5; D is possibly TRBD1 (6 bases). The germline CDR1 and CDR2 sequences are SGHVS and FNYEAQ. The CDR3 contains 16 residues. Trimming cost V 5 bases and J 6 bases, with 22 bases left between them. This CDR3 reads CASSPLTGRNPQTQYF. CDR3 in DNA: TGTGCCAGCAGCCCTCTGACAGGACGAAATCCGCAGACCCAGTACTTC.

Only a few counts were recorded for this clonotype. The chain links TRBV6-2 or TRBV6-3 to TRBJ2-3; D ambiguous. The CDR3 runs to 13 residues. Germline V gene sequence: CDR1 MNHEY, CDR2 SVGEGT. Trimming removed 7 bases from V and 8 bases from J, with 16 bases in between. The CDR3 here is CASKEGGSVTQYF. CDR3 in DNA: TGTGCCAGCAAAGAAGGCGGTTCGGTTACGCAGTATTTT.

This clonotype was seen repeatedly, ten times or more. The genes are TRBV28 and TRBJ2-7, with TRBD1 identical over 9 bases. This CDR3 is built from 13 residues. The trim removed 6 bases at V and 5 bases at J, leaving 5 bases unmatched. Germline loops: CDR1 MDHEN, CDR2 SYDVKM. CDR3 in DNA: TGTGCCAGCAGGGACAGGGGAATGGACGAGCAGTACGTC. This sequence encodes CASRDRGMDEQYV.

The rearrangement links TRBV7-3 to TRBJ2-4; 15 bases match TRBD2. The CDR3 contains 17 residues. V was clipped by 5 bases and J by 1 base; unmatched bases: 3. CDR1 is SGHTA, CDR2 FQGTGA, per germline. CDR3 bases: TGTGCCAGCAGCCCGGGACTAGCGGGGGGTGCCAAAAACATTCAGTACTTC. Translated, it gives CASSPGLAGGAKNIQYF.

This clonotype was detected ten times or more. The genes are TRBV7-9 and TRBJ2-3; D possibly corresponds to TRBD1 (6 bases). The V gene's germline CDR1 is SEHNR and CDR2 FQNEAQ (reference sequence). The CDR3 loop spans 14 amino acids. The V end lost 5 bases, the J end lost 4 bases, and 13 bases lay between the germline ends. CDR3 in DNA: TGTGCCAGCAGCCGTCGACAGGTCCCAGATACGCAGTATTTT. Its protein is CASSRRQVPDTQYF.

The chain uses TRBV7-9 and TRBJ2-1; 9 bases line up with TRBD2. Germline V lookup: CDR1 SEHNR, CDR2 FQNEAQ (reference sequence). The length of the CDR3 is 16 residues. V gave up 5 bases and J gave up 9 bases; unmatched junction bases: 14. This CDR3 is CASSEPRGGKSSEQFF. The CDR3 bases are TGTGCCAGCAGCGAACCGCGGGGGGGAAAATCTAGTGAGCAGTTCTTC.

In this sample, this clonotype turned up a few times. This sequence joins TRBV4-3 and TRBJ2-1, with TRBD2 identical over 8 bases. Per the germline V gene, CDR1 is LGHNA and CDR2 is YSLEER. J gave up 7 bases and V 0 bases, and 2 bases lay outside the gene matches. There are 14 residues in the CDR3. The CDR3 region is CASSQDRGRNEQFF. For the CDR3, the DNA is TGCGCCAGCAGCCAAGATCGCGGGAGGAATGAGCAGTTCTTC.

This clonotype was seen ten or more times. The CDR3 spells CSATGQGVGQPQHF. For the CDR3, the DNA is TGCAGTGCTACCGGGCAGGGGGTAGGCCAGCCCCAGCATTTT. The chain carries TRBV20-1 and TRBJ1-5; 7 nucleotides align to TRBD1. Per the germline V gene, CDR1 is DFQATT and CDR2 is SNEGSKA (reference sequence). Germline trimming cut 4 bases from V and 7 bases from J; bases unmatched to any gene: 10. The CDR3 has 14 amino acids.

The chain employs TRBV18 and TRBJ1-1; 9 bases agree with TRBD1. Unmatched junction bases numbered 3, after V lost 4 bases and J lost 3 bases. Germline lookup yields CDR1 KGHSH and CDR2 LQKENI. The CDR3 sequence is 14 residues long. This chain's CDR3 is CASSQTGGDTEAFF. The CDR3 region has the DNA TGTGCCAGCTCACAGACAGGGGGGGACACTGAAGCTTTCTTT.

This clonotype was seen only a few times. The rearrangement joins TRBV5-6 to TRBJ1-5; D is uncertain. The V gene lost 1 base and the J gene lost 6 bases, with 8 bases spanning the gap. The CDR3 contains 13 residues. In germline, CDR1 is SGHDT, CDR2 YYEEEE. The CDR3 reads CASSLYAGQPQHF. CDR3 nucleotide sequence: TGTGCCAGCAGCTTGTACGCGGGTCAGCCCCAGCATTTT.

This clonotype was observed many times. The J gene is TRBJ2-1, the V gene TRBV7-3; D unresolved. The CDR3 runs to 17 residues. Germline CDR1 is SGHTA and CDR2 is FQGTGA. V shed 1 base and J shed 4 bases, with 17 bases lying between them. The CDR3 here is CASSLNPPQLGYNEQFF. The DNA for the CDR3 is TGTGCCAGCAGCTTAAACCCGCCGCAGCTAGGTTACAATGAGCAGTTCTTC.

This clonotype was seen a handful of times. The chain has TRBV12-5 and TRBJ1-1, with 10 bases lining up with TRBD1. The CDR3 spans 18 residues. V shed 4 bases, J shed 0 bases, and the junction held 11 bases outside the gene matches. Germline CDR1 and CDR2: LGHNT and FRNRAP. CDR3 residues: CASGSPTGGLSMNTEAFF. CDR3 DNA sequence: TGTGCTAGTGGTTCCCCGACAGGGGGCTTATCCATGAACACTGAAGCTTTCTTT.

The sample holds a few counts of this clonotype. This chain links TRBV12-3 or TRBV12-4 with TRBJ1-2; D is undetermined. The CDR3 length is 13 residues. V lost 6 bases to trimming and J lost 2 bases, with 10 bases between them. For the CDR3, the DNA is TGTGCCAGCAGATCTCCGGAAAACTATGGCTACACCTTC. Residues: CASRSPENYGYTF.

In DNA form, the CDR3 reads TGCGCCAGCAGCCTTTACCGGGATAGCAATCAGCCCCAGCATTTT. It translates to CASSLYRDSNQPQHF. V is TRBV4-1 and J is TRBJ1-5; D remains ambiguous. CDR1 and CDR2 from the germline V gene are MGHRA and YSYEKL. CDR3 length: 15 residues. Trimming cost V 4 bases and J 0 bases, with 10 bases left between them.

The chain is built from TRBV12-3 or TRBV12-4 and TRBJ1-2; D remains ambiguous. The CDR3 is 13 residues long. Between the trimmed V and J ends, which lost 7 bases and 4 bases, there was a span of 13 bases. This chain's CDR3 is CASTPRGSYGYTF. The DNA for the CDR3 is TGTGCCAGCACTCCCCGAGGGTCCTATGGCTACACCTTC.

The table lists this clonotype with a few counts. The J gene is TRBJ2-1, the V gene TRBV5-1, with a possible D match to TRBD2 (5 bases). The germline V and J ends were trimmed by 4 bases and 5 bases, with 25 bases remaining between them. Germline lookup yields CDR1 SGHRS and CDR2 YFSETQ. The CDR3 consists of 18 residues. The chain's CDR3 is CASSGLGNDTGGNNEQFF. Written as DNA, the CDR3 is TGCGCCAGCAGCGGACTTGGAAACGACACCGGAGGCAACAATGAGCAGTTCTTC.

The gene calls are TRBV4-3 and TRBJ2-3, with D perhaps being TRBD1 or TRBD2 (5 bases each). Germline CDR1 is LGHNA and CDR2 is YSLEER. There are 14 residues in the CDR3. The ends were cut back, 4 bases at V and 6 bases at J, with 14 bases in the middle. DNA for the CDR3: TGCGCCAGCAGCCTCGGGACCTTTGGGGATACGCAGTATTTT. This codes for CASSLGTFGDTQYF.

This clonotype appeared many times. The chain uses TRBV5-1 and TRBJ2-7; possible D gene TRBD1, 6 bases. The CDR3 sequence is 15 residues long. Germline CDR1 and CDR2: SGHRS and YFSETQ. V lost 0 bases and J lost 0, with 10 bases in between. The CDR3 reads CASSLGGGRSYEQYF. The CDR3 DNA is TGCGCCAGCAGCTTGGGTGGGGGCCGCTCCTACGAGCAGTACTTC.

The sample holds many counts of this clonotype. The chain is built from TRBV5-1 and TRBJ1-1, with 7 bases aligning to TRBD1. The CDR3 consists of 17 residues. J lost 8 bases, V lost 0 bases, and 16 bases had no gene match. Germline V gene sequence: CDR1 SGHRS, CDR2 YFSETQ. CDR3 sequence reads: CASSLGQGVSNPTEAFF. The CDR3 DNA is TGCGCCAGCAGCTTGGGGCAGGGGGTCTCGAATCCCACGGAAGCTTTCTTT.